The following is a TCR beta chain sequence with its context. Its antigen is not known. The entry originates in a study of Ad26.COV2.S vaccination and SARS-CoV-2 variants. The overall study: In the COV1001 trial, the donor was in the Ad26.COV2.S arm. Once, or twice with 56 days between doses, Ad26.COV2.S was given intramuscularly. Regarding the study as a whole: Placebo recipients and vaccine recipients were similar in non-spike TCR breadth. Considerable breadth of spike-specific CD8+ and CD4+ T cell responses has reportedly been documented following vaccination.

The protocol was immunoSEQ multiplex PCR, while the TCRdb copy is restricted to in-frame clones and leaves out a portion. The sample consists of fewer than 600,000 clones, roughly nine tenths of them appearing once. Noted treatment: roughly 20 received Ad26.COV2.S at low or high dose, single or two shots; several received placebo; per-sample allocation not given. Day 63 after the first injection of vaccine or placebo was the sampling time. This CDR3 has 15 residues. V lost 6 bases to trimming and J lost 4 bases; unmatched junction nucleotides: 11. In germline, CDR1 is GTSNPN, CDR2 SVGIG (reference sequence).

Sample: peripheral blood, taken in a trial of Ad26.COV2.S vaccine versus placebo. The chain uses TRBV30 and TRBJ2-3; 9 bases map to TRBD2. The sequence derives from a person between 18 and 60 years old who received the Ad26.COV2.S COVID-19 vaccine or a placebo. This CDR3 is CACLLGTSTPDTQYF. CDR3 in DNA: TGTGCCTGCCTCCTCGGGACTAGCACCCCAGATACGCAGTATTTT.